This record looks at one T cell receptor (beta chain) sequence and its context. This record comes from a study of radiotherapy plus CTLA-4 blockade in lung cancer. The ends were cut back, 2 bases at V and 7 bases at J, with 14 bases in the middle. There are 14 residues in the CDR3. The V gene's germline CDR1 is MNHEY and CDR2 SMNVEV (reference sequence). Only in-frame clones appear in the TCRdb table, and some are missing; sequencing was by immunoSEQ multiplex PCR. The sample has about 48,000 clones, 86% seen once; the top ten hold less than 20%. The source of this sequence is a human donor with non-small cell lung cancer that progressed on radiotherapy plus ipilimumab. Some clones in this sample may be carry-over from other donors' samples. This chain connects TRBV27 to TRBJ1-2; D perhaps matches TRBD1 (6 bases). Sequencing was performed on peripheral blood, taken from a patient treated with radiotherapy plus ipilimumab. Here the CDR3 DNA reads TGTGCCAGCAGTTTAGTCCTGGGGGCTGGTGGCTACACCTTC. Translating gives CASSLVLGAGGYTF.